The clone carrying this TCR beta chain has more than one count but fewer than ten. Its antigen remains unidentified. Total RNA was isolated from each sample in quantities of at least 5.5 micrograms. The entry originates in a study of blood T cells in healthy people across ages. Through a sample-barcoded 5' primer and a J-beta primer mix, a second PCR was run for roughly 6 to 11 cycles. Using its own MiXCR run on the 5' RACE reads, TCRdb lists one record per CDR3 protein. The sample contains around 1,900,000 distinct CDR3 sequences, roughly two fifths of which appear only once. Overall study findings and caveats: The long-lived group displayed more naive CD4+ cells, plus higher diversity, than the aged donors did.

CDR1 and CDR2 from the germline V gene are SGHTA and FQGNSA. The CDR3 extends over 14 amino acids. V lost 3 bases, J lost 13 bases, and 11 bases stayed unmatched. This TCR derives from a human donor in good health. Input material: blood. The rearrangement joins TRBV7-2 to TRBJ2-1, with 8 bases that match TRBD2. CDR3 sequence: CASSLGQRGTQQFF. As DNA, the CDR3 is TGTGCCAGCAGCTTGGGCCAGCGGGGGACCCAACAGTTCTTC.